Here is one T cell receptor (beta chain) with its context. In the source study's methods: Estimation of nucleated cell counts was performed using reference gene primer amplification. Clones were read by immunoSEQ multiplex PCR, and TCRdb kept only the in-frame ones, dropping some. V, J and clone size are taken as reported in that table, and D and trimming were inferred from the DNA itself. The sample includes around 330,000 clones, approximately 89% of them seen just once. The Seattle site enrolled patients during active infection and followed them longitudinally. The data stem from a study of blood T cell repertoires in COVID-19. The wider study: T cells, B-cell-depleted T cells, or PBMCs supplied cDNA or gDNA.

Losses at the gene ends were 3 bases for V and 4 bases for J; bases not matched to a gene: 8. Germline V gene sequence: CDR1 MGHRA, CDR2 YSYEKL. CDR3 length equals 15 residues. J is TRBJ1-1 and V is TRBV4-1, with TRBD1 matching 7 bases. The clonotype comes from a woman in her twenties or thirties with COVID-19, enrolled during active disease. Material: peripheral blood. CDR3 protein: CASSHPQGYSTEAFF. CDR3 coding DNA: TGCGCCAGCAGCCACCCACAGGGGTACTCCACTGAAGCTTTCTTT.